Included here is one TCR beta chain sequence, with context. The CDR3 contains 13 residues. Germline V gene data show CDR1 as KGHSH and CDR2 as LQKENI. Deletions cut 5 bases from V and 5 bases from J, with 10 bases between. This sample stems from a study of blood T cell repertoires in COVID-19. Study at large: Specimens from acute and convalescent COVID-19 originated in the United States, Italy and Spain. PBMCs, B-cell-depleted T cells, or T cells provided the cDNA or gDNA that made up the material.

In the original analysis: Estimates of nucleated cell counts were drawn from the amplification of reference gene primers. The repertoire was sequenced with immunoSEQ multiplex PCR; TCRdb's copy has only in-frame clones and lacks some. V and J calls plus clone size are reproduced from that table; the DNA served to infer D and trimming. The sample lists 150,000 or so clones; about 90% were seen once. Shortly before study entry, within 2 weeks, exposed participants had met a COVID-19 case. Material for sequencing was PBMCs or T cells enriched from blood (not recorded which). This chain links TRBV18 with TRBJ2-1; no clear D gene. The origin of this receptor is a woman aged 40 to 55 who had been exposed to COVID-19. The CDR3 DNA follows: TGTGCCAGCTCAACGAACCGGGACAATGAGCAGTTCTTC. The encoded protein is CASSTNRDNEQFF.